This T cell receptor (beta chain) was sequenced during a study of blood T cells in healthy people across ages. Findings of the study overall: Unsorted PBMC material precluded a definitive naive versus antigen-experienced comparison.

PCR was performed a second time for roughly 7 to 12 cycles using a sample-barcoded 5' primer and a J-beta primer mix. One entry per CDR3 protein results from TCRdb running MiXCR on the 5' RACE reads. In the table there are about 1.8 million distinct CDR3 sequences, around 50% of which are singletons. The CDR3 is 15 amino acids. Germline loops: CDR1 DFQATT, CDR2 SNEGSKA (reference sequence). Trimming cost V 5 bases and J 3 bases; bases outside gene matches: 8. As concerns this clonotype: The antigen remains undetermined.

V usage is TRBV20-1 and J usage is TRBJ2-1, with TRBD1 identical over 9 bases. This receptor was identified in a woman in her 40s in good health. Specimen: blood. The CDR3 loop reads CSALRTGVGYNEQFF. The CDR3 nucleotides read TGCAGTGCTTTACGGACAGGGGTAGGCTACAATGAGCAGTTCTTC.